The 18 T cell receptor beta chains below all came from one sample that was sequenced in a study of blood T cell repertoires in COVID-19 (dated by TCRdb to the early 2020s). Receptors were amplified or captured by the immunoSEQ multiplex PCR assay. In TCRdb, the immuneACCESS table is reduced to in-frame sequences with V and J assigned. These tables do not hold every clone; where another copy was compared, an unresolved V gene accounts for under half, and the others remain unexplained. This sample has 300,000 to 350,000 clones in its table, and more than 70% of those were observed once. The ten top clones hold approximately 1% of the sample. The sequenced material came from PBMCs or T cells enriched from blood (not recorded which). All receptors come from a woman between 25 and 40 years old who had been exposed to COVID-19.

In this sample, this clone turned up once. The chain combines TRBV9 with TRBJ2-2; 7 positions match TRBD2. Germline V gives CDR1 SGDLS, CDR2 YYNGEE. V lost 0 bases and J lost 0; bases outside the gene matches: 2. The CDR3 consists of 16 residues. The CDR3 loop is CASSVVGRANTGELFF. The DNA for the CDR3 is TGTGCCAGCAGCGTAGTAGGGAGGGCGAACACCGGGGAGCTGTTTTTT.

The chain joins TRBV7-8 to TRBJ1-3; perhaps TRBD1 as D (5 bases). Germline lookup yields CDR1 SGHVS and CDR2 FQNEAQ. V was trimmed by 5 bases and J by 2 bases, leaving 16 bases between them. The CDR3 length is 16 residues. For the CDR3, the DNA is TGTGCCAGCAGCCCCCGGTGGGGGGGACCTGGAAACACCATATATTTT. Amino acid sequence: CASSPRWGGPGNTIYF.

The chain joins TRBV7-2 to TRBJ2-1; 14 nucleotides align to TRBD2. Germline CDR1 reads SGHTA; CDR2 reads FQGNSA. Trimming cost V 5 bases and J 6 bases; bases outside gene matches: 6. The CDR3 is 16 amino acids. In DNA, the CDR3 is TGTGCCAGCAGCCAGTGGGGACTAGCGGGAGTCAATGAGCAGTTCTTC. Amino acids: CASSQWGLAGVNEQFF.

The J gene is TRBJ2-5, the V gene TRBV18; the D gene is possibly TRBD2 (6 bases). Trimming removed 3 bases from V and 4 bases from J, with 15 bases in between. Germline-derived CDR1 and CDR2 are KGHSH and LQKENI. The CDR3 runs 15 residues. CDR3 nucleotide sequence: TGTGCCAGCTCACCCCCGGGACTCCAAGGAGAGACCCAGTACTTC. It encodes CASSPPGLQGETQYF.

The chain joins TRBV27 to TRBJ2-7, with D perhaps TRBD1 (5 bases). Germline assignment: CDR1 MNHEY and CDR2 SMNVEV (reference sequence). The length of the CDR3 is 16 residues. V lost 3 bases and J lost 2, with 17 bases in between. CDR3 sequence: CASSLGPPGWAYEQYF. As DNA, the CDR3 is TGTGCCAGCAGTTTGGGTCCACCAGGGTGGGCCTACGAGCAGTACTTC.

The rearrangement uses TRBV28 and TRBJ1-3; TRBD1 agrees at 8 bases. The CDR3 is 16 residues long. J was trimmed by 2 bases and V by 4 bases; bases with no gene match: 7. Looked up from germline, CDR1 is MDHEN and CDR2 is SYDVKM. This CDR3 is CASSSWTGKAGNTIYF. CDR3 coding DNA: TGTGCCAGCAGTTCATGGACAGGGAAGGCTGGAAACACCATATATTTT.

The sample holds one count of this clone. This chain uses TRBV5-1 with TRBJ2-1, with D perhaps TRBD2 (6 bases). V lost 2 bases and J lost 8, with 11 bases in between. Germline-derived CDR1 and CDR2 are SGHRS and YFSETQ. The CDR3 extends over 13 amino acids. CDR3: CASSFSGDDEQFF. The CDR3 nucleotides read TGCGCCAGCAGCTTTAGCGGCGACGATGAGCAGTTCTTC.

This clone was detected only once. V is TRBV3-1 (or the pseudogene TRBV3-2) and J is TRBJ2-1; TRBD1 might be the D (5 bases). Germline V gene sequence: CDR1 LGHDT, CDR2 YNNKEL (reference sequence). Trimming took off 1 base at V and 6 bases at J, with 10 bases between the two ends. This CDR3 is 14 amino acids long. The CDR3 DNA sequence: TGTGCCAGCAGCCAAGTCGTAGGGGCCAATGAGCAGTTCTTC. This translates into CASSQVVGANEQFF.

V is TRBV28 and J is TRBJ1-5; 8 bases agree with TRBD1. CDR3 length equals 12 residues. Looked up from germline, CDR1 is MDHEN and CDR2 is SYDVKM. The ends lost 10 bases at V and 4 bases at J; junction bases unmatched: 3. The CDR3 sequence is CAIQGVNQPQHF. Written as DNA, the CDR3 is TGTGCCATACAGGGGGTTAATCAGCCCCAGCATTTT.

The genes are TRBV9 and TRBJ2-2; tentative D call: TRBD2 (6 bases). Germline V gene lookup returns CDR1 SGDLS and CDR2 YYNGEE. The ends were cut back, 3 bases at V and 7 bases at J, with 16 bases in the middle. The length of the CDR3 is 15 residues. The CDR3 sequence: CASSGRQPGGGELFF. The CDR3 nucleotides are TGTGCCAGCAGCGGCAGACAGCCCGGGGGCGGGGAGCTGTTTTTT.

This sequence joins TRBV5-1 and TRBJ2-1; 10 positions agree with TRBD2. The V and J ends lost 4 bases and 6 bases, in that order; junction bases with no gene match: 7. Germline V gene lookup returns CDR1 SGHRS and CDR2 YFSETQ. CDR3 length: 15 residues. The CDR3 region has the DNA TGCGCCAGCAGCGAACTAGCGGGACAATTCAATGAGCAGTTCTTC. Its protein product is CASSELAGQFNEQFF. Drawing the rest from reference TRBV5-1 and TRBJ2-1, the complete variable domain is KAGVTQTPRYLIKTRGQQVTLSCSPISGHRSVSWYQQTPGQGLQFLFEYFSETQRNKGNFPGRFSGRQFSNSRSEMNVSTLELGDSALYLCASSELAGQFNEQFFGPGTRLTVL.

V is TRBV7-9 and J is TRBJ1-1; D is possibly TRBD1 (6 bases). The germline CDR1 and CDR2 sequences are SEHNR and FQNEAQ (reference sequence). Trimming removed 5 bases from V and 3 bases from J, with 13 bases in between. This CDR3 comprises 14 residues. The CDR3, as DNA: TGTGCCAGCAGCGGTAGGGCAGGGGACACTGAAGCTTTCTTT. This gives the protein CASSGRAGDTEAFF.

This clone appeared a single time. The V gene is TRBV28, the J gene TRBJ2-7, with 10 positions matching TRBD2. The germline V gene has CDR1 MDHEN and CDR2 SYDVKM. V shed 3 bases and J 3 bases; nucleotides not matched to a gene: 5. The CDR3 is 15 residues long. The CDR3, as DNA: TGTGCCAGCAGTTTCAGCGGGAGGGTTGTCTACGAGCAGTACTTC. Translation: CASSFSGRVVYEQYF. The full variable domain, in which reference TRBV28 and TRBJ2-7 provide the parts outside the CDR3, is DVKVTQSSRYLVKRTGEKVFLECVQDMDHENMFWYRQDPGLGLRLIYFSYDVKMKEKGDIPEGYSVSREKKERFSLILESASTNQTSMYLCASSFSGRVVYEQYFGPGTRLTVT.

This rearrangement joins TRBV28 to TRBJ1-2; D ambiguous. The CDR3 runs to 15 residues. With 5 bases removed from V and 9 bases from J, the gap between germline ends came to 22 bases. Germline-derived CDR1 and CDR2 are MDHEN and SYDVKM. The CDR3, as DNA: TGTGCCAGCAGTCCCAAATGGGAGGGCGGCTCGCGCTACACCTTC. Protein product: CASSPKWEGGSRYTF.

V is TRBV7-9 and J is TRBJ2-1; 7 bases fit TRBD2. After removal of 3 bases from V and 0 bases from J, the junction contained 2 bases not matched to a gene. The CDR3 contains 15 residues. Germline CDR1 is SEHNR and CDR2 is FQNEAQ (reference sequence). The DNA for the CDR3 is TGTGCCAGCAGCTTTCGCGGGAGCTCCTACAATGAGCAGTTCTTC. Amino acids: CASSFRGSSYNEQFF.

The chain employs TRBV27 and TRBJ2-4; 12 bases are a match to TRBD2. Germline V CDR1 and CDR2: MNHEY, SMNVEV (reference sequence). This CDR3 contains 20 residues. After removal of 3 bases from V and 3 bases from J, the junction contained 15 bases not matched to a gene. CDR3 nucleotides: TGTGCCAGCAGTTTCCCCGACGGGACTAGCGGGTACCCCTACAAAAACATTCAGTACTTC. Its protein product is CASSFPDGTSGYPYKNIQYF.

The chain is built from TRBV19 and TRBJ2-2, with 8 bases matching TRBD2. Looked up from germline, CDR1 is LNHDA and CDR2 is SQIVND (reference sequence). V lost 10 bases, J lost 5 bases, and 9 bases stayed unmatched. The CDR3 totals 14 residues. The CDR3: CATGGSAWTGELFF. DNA of the CDR3: TGTGCCACGGGGGGGTCCGCGTGGACCGGGGAGCTGTTTTTT.

The chain joins TRBV9 to TRBJ2-1; the D gene is possibly TRBD2 (6 bases). CDR1 SGDLS and CDR2 YYNGEE come from the germline V gene. Between the trimmed V and J ends, which lost 3 bases and 5 bases, there was a span of 12 bases. This CDR3 comprises 14 residues. CDR3 amino acids: CASSAGTPDNEQFF. CDR3 coding DNA: TGTGCCAGCAGCGCCGGGACTCCCGACAATGAGCAGTTCTTC.